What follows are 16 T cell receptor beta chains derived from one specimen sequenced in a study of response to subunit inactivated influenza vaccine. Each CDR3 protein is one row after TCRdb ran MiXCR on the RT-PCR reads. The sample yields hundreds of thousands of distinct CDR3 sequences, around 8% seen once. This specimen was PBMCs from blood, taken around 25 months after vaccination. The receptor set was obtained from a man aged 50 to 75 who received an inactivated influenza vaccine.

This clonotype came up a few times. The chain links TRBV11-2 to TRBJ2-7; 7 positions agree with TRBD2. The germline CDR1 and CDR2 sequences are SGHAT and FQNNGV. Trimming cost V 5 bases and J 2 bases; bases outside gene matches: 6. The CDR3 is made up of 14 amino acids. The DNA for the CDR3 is TGTGCCAGCAGCCGAGCCGGGACTACCTACGAGCAGTACTTC. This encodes CASSRAGTTYEQYF.

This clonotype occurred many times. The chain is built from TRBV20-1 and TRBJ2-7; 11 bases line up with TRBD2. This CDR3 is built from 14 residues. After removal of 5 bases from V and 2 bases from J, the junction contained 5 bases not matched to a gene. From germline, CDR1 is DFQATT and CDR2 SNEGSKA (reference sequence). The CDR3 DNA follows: TGCAGTGCTCTCGGGACTAGCGGAACCTACGAGCAGTACTTC. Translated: CSALGTSGTYEQYF.

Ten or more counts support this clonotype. CDR3 nucleotide sequence: TGTGCCACCAGTGATCCCAGCGGGAGCTCCTACAATGAGCAGTTCTTC. Translating gives CATSDPSGSSYNEQFF. This chain connects TRBV24-1 to TRBJ2-1, with TRBD2 matching over 8 bases. Per germline, CDR1 KGHDR and CDR2 SFDVKD. Trimming cost V 3 bases and J 0 bases; bases outside gene matches: 3. The CDR3 is 16 amino acids.

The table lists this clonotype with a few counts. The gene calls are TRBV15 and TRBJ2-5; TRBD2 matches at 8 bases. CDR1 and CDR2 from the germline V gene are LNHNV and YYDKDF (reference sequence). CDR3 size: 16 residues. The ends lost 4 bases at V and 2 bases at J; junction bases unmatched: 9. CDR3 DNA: TGTGCCACCAGCAAAGCCGGCCTAGCGGGTCAAGAGACCCAGTACTTC. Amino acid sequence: CATSKAGLAGQETQYF.

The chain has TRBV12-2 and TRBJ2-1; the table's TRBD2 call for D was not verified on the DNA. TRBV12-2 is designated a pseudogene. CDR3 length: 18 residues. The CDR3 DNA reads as TGTGCAAGTCGCTCCCCCGGGACTAGCGGGACTGCCTACAATGAGCAGTTCTTC. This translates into CASRSPGTSGTAYNEQFF.

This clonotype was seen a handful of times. The CDR3 DNA follows: TGTGCCAGCAGGGGGACAGGGGATCGCGAAAAACTGTTTTTT. Encoded protein: CASRGTGDREKLFF. The gene calls are TRBV28 and TRBJ1-4; 10 positions agree with TRBD1. CDR1 is MDHEN and CDR2 is SYDVKM in the germline V gene. The CDR3 is 14 residues long. V shed 6 bases and J 8 bases; nucleotides not matched to a gene: 6.

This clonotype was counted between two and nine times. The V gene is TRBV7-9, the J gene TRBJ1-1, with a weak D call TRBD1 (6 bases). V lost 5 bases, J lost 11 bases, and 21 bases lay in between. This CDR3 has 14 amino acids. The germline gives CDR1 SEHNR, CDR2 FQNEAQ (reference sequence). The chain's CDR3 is CASSRTTGGTRAFF. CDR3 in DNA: TGTGCCAGCAGCAGAACTACGGGGGGGACAAGGGCTTTCTTT.

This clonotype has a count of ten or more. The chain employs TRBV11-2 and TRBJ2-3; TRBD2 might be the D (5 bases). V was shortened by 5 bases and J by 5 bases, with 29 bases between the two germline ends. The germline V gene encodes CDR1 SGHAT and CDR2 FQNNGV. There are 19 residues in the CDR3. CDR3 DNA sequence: TGTGCCAGCAGCCCGAAGAGGGCCTCCGGCCACGATCTTGGAGATACGCAGTATTTT. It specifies CASSPKRASGHDLGDTQYF.

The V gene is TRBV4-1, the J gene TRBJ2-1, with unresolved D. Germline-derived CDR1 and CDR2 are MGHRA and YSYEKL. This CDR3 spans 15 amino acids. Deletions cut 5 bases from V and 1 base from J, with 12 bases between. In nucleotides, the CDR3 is TGCGCCAGCAGCGGTCAGCTTCTATCCTACAATGAGCAGTTCTTC. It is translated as CASSGQLLSYNEQFF.

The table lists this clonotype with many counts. The DNA for the CDR3 is TGTGCCAGCACCCTCCCCGGCCCCGTCTCCTACAATGAGCAGTTCTTC. This gives the protein CASTLPGPVSYNEQFF. This chain links TRBV2 with TRBJ2-1; D is unresolved. Between the trimmed V and J ends, which lost 7 bases and 0 bases, there was a span of 16 bases. This CDR3 region has 16 residues. Germline lookup yields CDR1 SNHLY and CDR2 FYNNEI.

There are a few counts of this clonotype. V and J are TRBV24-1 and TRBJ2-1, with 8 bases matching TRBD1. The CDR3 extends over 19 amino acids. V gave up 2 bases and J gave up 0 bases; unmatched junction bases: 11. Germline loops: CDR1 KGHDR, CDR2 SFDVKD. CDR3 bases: TGTGCCACCAGTGATTCCCCGGGACAGGCCCGAAGCTCCTACAATGAGCAGTTCTTC. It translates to CATSDSPGQARSSYNEQFF.

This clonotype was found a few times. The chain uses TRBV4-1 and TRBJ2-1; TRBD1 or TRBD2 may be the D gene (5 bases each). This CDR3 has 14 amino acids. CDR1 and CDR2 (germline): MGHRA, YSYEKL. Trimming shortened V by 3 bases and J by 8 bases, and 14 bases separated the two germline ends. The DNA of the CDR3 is TGCGCCAGCAGCCAGTCGGGGCCTCGGGATGAGCAGTTCTTC. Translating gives CASSQSGPRDEQFF.

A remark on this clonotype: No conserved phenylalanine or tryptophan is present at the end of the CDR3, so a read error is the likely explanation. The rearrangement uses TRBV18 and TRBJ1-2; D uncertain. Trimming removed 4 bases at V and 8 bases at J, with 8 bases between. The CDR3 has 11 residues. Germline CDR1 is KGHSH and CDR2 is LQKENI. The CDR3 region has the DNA TGTGCCAGCTCACGGAGGGAAGGCTACACCCTC. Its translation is CASSRREGYTL.

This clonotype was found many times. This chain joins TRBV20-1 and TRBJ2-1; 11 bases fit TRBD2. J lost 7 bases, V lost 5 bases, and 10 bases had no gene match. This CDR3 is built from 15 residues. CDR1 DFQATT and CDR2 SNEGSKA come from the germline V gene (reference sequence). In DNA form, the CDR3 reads TGCAGTGCTCACACGGATCTAGCGGGAGGAAATGAGCAGTTCTTC. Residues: CSAHTDLAGGNEQFF.

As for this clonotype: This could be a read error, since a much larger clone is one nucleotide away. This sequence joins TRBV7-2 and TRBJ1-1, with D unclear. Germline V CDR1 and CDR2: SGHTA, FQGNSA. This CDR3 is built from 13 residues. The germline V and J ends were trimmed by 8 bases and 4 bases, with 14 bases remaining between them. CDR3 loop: CASGWVASTEAFF. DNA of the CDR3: TGTGCCAGCGGATGGGTGGCGAGCACTGAAGCTTTCTTT.

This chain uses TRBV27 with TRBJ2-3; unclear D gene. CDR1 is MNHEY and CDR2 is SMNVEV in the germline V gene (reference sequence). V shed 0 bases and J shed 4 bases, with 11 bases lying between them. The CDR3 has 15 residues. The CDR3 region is CASSLSYGLADTQYF. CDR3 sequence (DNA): TGTGCCAGCAGTTTATCTTACGGGCTCGCAGATACGCAGTATTTT.